These 18 T cell receptor beta chains were sequenced from one sample in a study of T cells in Graves' hyperthyroidism and ophthalmopathy. Amplified TCR beta CDR3 regions derived from RNA transcripts. A set of HTBI primers served as the primers for a first-round RT-PCR of the TCR CDR3. Each CDR3 protein gets one entry after TCRdb re-called the multiplex PCR reads with MiXCR. The sample has fewer than 650,000 distinct CDR3 sequences, 46% seen once; the top ten hold about 40%. The sequencing input was peripheral blood or thyroid tissue (not recorded which). The receptors here all came from an adult woman with Graves' disease, either hyperthyroidism or ophthalmopathy (not recorded which).

This clonotype was recorded at least ten times. This chain uses TRBV20-1 with TRBJ2-7; D not certain. The CDR3 is 13 amino acids. Germline V gene data show CDR1 as DFQATT and CDR2 as SNEGSKA (reference sequence). V lost 3 bases to trimming and J lost 0 bases, with 9 bases between them. The CDR3 coding sequence is TGCAGTGCTAGCGGTTTAAGCTCCTACGAGCAGTACTTC. The encoded protein is CSASGLSSYEQYF.

This clonotype has ten or more counts. This may be a read error: a much more frequent sequence differs by one nucleotide. This chain joins TRBV6-1 and TRBJ1-6, with D perhaps matching TRBD1 (6 bases). Germline values: CDR1 MNHNS, CDR2 SASEGT. The length of the CDR3 is 12 residues. Deletions cut 5 bases from V and 8 bases from J, with 7 bases between. In DNA form, the CDR3 reads TGTGCCAGCAGTAACAGGGATTCACCCCTCCACTTT. Its protein product is CASSNRDSPLHF.

This sequence joins TRBV7-9 and TRBJ1-1; 9 positions match TRBD1. Germline-derived CDR1 and CDR2 are SEHNR and FQNEAQ (reference sequence). Losses at the gene ends were 1 base for V and 3 bases for J; bases not matched to a gene: 3. The CDR3 is 15 residues long. CDR3 region: CASSLDDRGDTEAFF. The CDR3 coding sequence is TGTGCCAGCAGCTTAGATGACAGGGGGGACACTGAAGCTTTCTTT.

Regarding this clonotype: This could be a read error, since a much larger clone is one nucleotide away. The chain employs TRBV7-8 and TRBJ2-5, with TRBD2 matching 9 bases. Germline lookup yields CDR1 SGHVS and CDR2 FQNEAQ. The CDR3 is 16 residues long. This CDR3 reads CASLGTSRRPQGTQYF. The CDR3 region has the DNA TGTGCCAGCCTGGGGACTAGCAGAAGGCCGCAAGGGACCCAGTACTTC.

This clonotype has a single count. V usage is TRBV7-3 and J usage is TRBJ1-2; weak D call: TRBD1 (5 bases). With 1 base removed from V and 6 bases from J, the gap between germline ends came to 12 bases. CDR1 and CDR2 (germline): SGHTA, FQGTGA. The CDR3 has 14 amino acids. The CDR3 spells CASSLMGEADGYTF. The CDR3 DNA sequence: TGTGCCAGCAGCTTAATGGGGGAAGCTGATGGCTACACCTTC.

The rearrangement uses TRBV11-1 and TRBJ1-2; 8 positions match TRBD1. Germline assignment: CDR1 SGHAT and CDR2 FQDESV (reference sequence). This CDR3 comprises 13 residues. V lost 5 bases and J lost 7; bases outside the gene matches: 6. CDR3 DNA: TGTGCCAGCAGCCACCAGGACAGGGCTGGCTACACCTTC. Translated, it gives CASSHQDRAGYTF.

This clonotype was seen ten or more times. The chain links TRBV9 to TRBJ1-5, with 7 bases fitting TRBD1. J lost 6 bases, V lost 5 bases, and 8 bases had no gene match. CDR1 and CDR2 (germline): SGDLS, YYNGEE. The CDR3 loop spans 14 amino acids. For the CDR3, the DNA is TGTGCCAGCAGTGTTGGGCAGGGGGGTCAGCCCCAGCATTTT. It translates to CASSVGQGGQPQHF.

This clonotype was seen more than once but under ten times. The rearrangement links TRBV6-1 to TRBJ2-7; D may match TRBD1 or TRBD2 (6 bases each). From germline, CDR1 is MNHNS and CDR2 SASEGT. The V gene lost 5 bases and the J gene lost 2 bases, with 13 bases spanning the gap. The CDR3 length is 14 residues. CDR3 residues: CASSRGGTTYEQYF. The CDR3 DNA follows: TGTGCCAGCAGTCGTGGCGGGACAACCTACGAGCAGTACTTC.

This clonotype has a count of ten or more. In nucleotides, the CDR3 is TGCGCCAGCAGGCGGGGGGGGCTGGGCACTGAAGCTTTCTTT. Residues: CASRRGGLGTEAFF. The chain has TRBV5-1 and TRBJ1-1; possibly TRBD1 for D (6 bases). Trimming removed 5 bases at V and 4 bases at J, with 15 bases between. The CDR3 is made up of 14 amino acids. CDR1 is SGHRS and CDR2 is YFSETQ in the germline V gene.

The sample holds many counts of this clonotype. The chain joins TRBV4-3 to TRBJ1-2; D call uncertain. The germline V gene encodes CDR1 LGHNA and CDR2 YSLEER. The V and J ends lost 0 bases and 6 bases respectively, with 20 bases between them. There are 17 residues in the CDR3. The CDR3 bases are TGCGCCAGCAGCCAAGATAGTACCCCGGCGCCTGGCCATGGCTACACCTTC. It is translated as CASSQDSTPAPGHGYTF.

J is TRBJ1-6 and V is TRBV10-3; D gene uncertain. Between the trimmed V and J ends, which lost 10 bases and 10 bases, there was a span of 14 bases. This CDR3 is built from 12 residues. Germline V lookup: CDR1 ENHRY, CDR2 SYGVKD. The CDR3 reads CASTDLGSPLHF. The CDR3 nucleotides read TGTGCCAGCACAGATCTGGGATCACCCCTCCACTTT.

The chain is built from TRBV5-1 and TRBJ1-4, with TRBD1 as a possible D gene (5 bases). Germline V gives CDR1 SGHRS, CDR2 YFSETQ. V gave up 3 bases and J gave up 4 bases, with 10 bases separating them. The CDR3 is 14 residues long. CDR3 nucleotides: TGCGCCAGCAGCTCGGGGACCCTTAATGAAAAACTGTTTTTT. Its protein is CASSSGTLNEKLFF. Based on the CDR3 plus reference TRBV5-1 and TRBJ1-4, the full variable domain is KAGVTQTPRYLIKTRGQQVTLSCSPISGHRSVSWYQQTPGQGLQFLFEYFSETQRNKGNFPGRFSGRQFSNSRSEMNVSTLELGDSALYLCASSSGTLNEKLFFGSGTQLSVL.

The V call is TRBV29-1, the J call TRBJ2-2; D remains unclear. The CDR3 has 12 residues. CDR1 and CDR2 (germline): SQVTM, ANQGSEA. V was clipped by 8 bases and J by 3 bases, with 10 bases between them. The CDR3 loop is CSLVLDTGELFF. The CDR3 nucleotides read TGCAGCTTAGTTCTTGACACCGGGGAGCTGTTTTTT.

This clonotype was observed a few times. This sequence joins TRBV20-1 and TRBJ1-5; D is perhaps TRBD1 (6 bases). This CDR3 contains 13 residues. V was shortened by 4 bases and J by 5 bases, with 12 bases between the two germline ends. CDR1 is DFQATT, CDR2 SNEGSKA, per germline (reference sequence). This CDR3 is CSANRQADQPQHF. The CDR3 DNA follows: TGCAGTGCTAATAGACAGGCTGATCAGCCCCAGCATTTT.

The table lists this clonotype with a few counts. V usage is TRBV19 and J usage is TRBJ1-5, with no clear D. CDR1 is LNHDA and CDR2 is SQIVND in the germline V gene (reference sequence). V shed 1 base and J shed 2 bases, with 6 bases lying between them. CDR3 size: 14 residues. The DNA for the CDR3 is TGTGCCAGTAGTATAGTTCATGGCAATCAGCCCCAGCATTTT. Translated, it gives CASSIVHGNQPQHF.

Remarks on this clonotype: A much larger clone differs by one base, so this may be a read error. The CDR3 sequence is CASSLPLTGELLF. CDR3 DNA: TGTGCCAGCAGCTTGCCCCTCACCGGGGAGCTGCTTTTT. The chain carries TRBV5-5 and TRBJ2-2; D might be TRBD2 (5 bases). This CDR3 comprises 13 residues. Germline V gene sequence: CDR1 SGHKS, CDR2 YYEKEE (reference sequence).

The rearrangement joins TRBV13 to TRBJ1-2; D remains unclear. Germline CDR1 and CDR2: PRHDT and FYEKMQ (reference sequence). V lost 5 bases and J 6 bases, leaving 25 bases between the germline ends. The CDR3 length is 17 residues. CDR3 in amino acids: CASSPIAQSRFGDGYTF. The DNA of the CDR3 is TGTGCCAGCAGCCCCATAGCCCAATCAAGGTTCGGTGATGGCTACACCTTC.

The chain links TRBV20-1 to TRBJ2-1; D remains unclear. Per the germline V gene, CDR1 is DFQATT and CDR2 is SNEGSKA (reference sequence). V was shortened by 5 bases and J by 4 bases, with 18 bases between the two germline ends. CDR3 length equals 15 residues. CDR3 residues: CSAPGATDPYNEQFF. In DNA, the CDR3 is TGCAGTGCTCCCGGCGCAACGGACCCGTACAATGAGCAGTTCTTC.